Listed here are 26 T cell receptor beta chains from one sample, sequenced in a study of blood T cell repertoires in COVID-19. TCRdb keeps only in-frame clones here, not all; method: immunoSEQ multiplex PCR. Found here are over 120,000 clones, 76% of them singletons; the top ten hold 4.5%. Material: peripheral blood. The receptors come from a woman older than 75 with active or convalescent COVID-19.

This clone has only one observation. The chain combines TRBV7-9 with TRBJ2-3; 14 bases agree with TRBD2. After removal of 4 bases from V and 3 bases from J, the junction contained 6 bases not matched to a gene. Germline CDR1 reads SEHNR; CDR2 reads FQNEAQ (reference sequence). This CDR3 region has 17 residues. The CDR3 nucleotides read TGTGCCAGCAGCTCCCGACTAGCGGGGGGGTATACAGATACGCAGTATTTT. Residues: CASSSRLAGGYTDTQYF.

The chain joins TRBV19 to TRBJ1-2; no firm D call. The ends were cut back, 2 bases at V and 0 bases at J, with 10 bases in the middle. Germline V lookup: CDR1 LNHDA, CDR2 SQIVND (reference sequence). The CDR3 is 15 amino acids. CDR3 sequence: CASSISGGANYGYTF. DNA of the CDR3: TGTGCCAGTAGTATATCGGGCGGGGCTAACTATGGCTACACCTTC.

The genes are TRBV6-5 and TRBJ1-6; 7 bases align to TRBD1. Trimming at V came to 6 bases and at J to 13 bases, leaving 12 bases not matched to a gene. Germline V lookup: CDR1 MNHEY, CDR2 SVGAGI. This CDR3 region has 14 residues. CDR3 loop: CASSTGQFLGPLHF. DNA for the CDR3: TGTGCCAGCAGCACGGGACAGTTTTTGGGGCCCCTCCACTTT.

The CDR3 spells CASSLTGELNTEAFF. The CDR3 DNA is TGTGCCAGCAGTTTGACAGGAGAATTGAACACTGAAGCTTTCTTT. This chain uses TRBV28 with TRBJ1-1, with D maybe TRBD1 (6 bases). Germline loops: CDR1 MDHEN, CDR2 SYDVKM. The CDR3 has 15 residues. Trimming shortened V by 3 bases and J by 0 bases, and 11 bases separated the two germline ends.

This clone was observed once. Here the CDR3 DNA reads TGTGCCAGCAGTCCCCAGGACAGGCAATCTGGAAACACCATATATTTT. The encoded protein is CASSPQDRQSGNTIYF. The chain joins TRBV9 to TRBJ1-3; 7 nucleotides align to TRBD1. This CDR3 contains 16 residues. Germline CDR1 is SGDLS and CDR2 is YYNGEE. V trimming: 5 bases; J trimming: 1 base; junction bases outside the gene matches: 9.

The V gene is TRBV16, the J gene TRBJ1-2, with D possibly TRBD1 on 6 matching bases. From germline, CDR1 is KGHSY and CDR2 FQNENV. V lost 0 bases and J lost 4, with 9 bases in between. The CDR3 is 14 residues long. The CDR3 DNA reads TGTGCCAGCAGCCAATCAAAAGGGGGCTATGGCTACACCTTC. Its protein is CASSQSKGGYGYTF. Full variable domain (rest looked up from reference TRBV16 and TRBJ1-2): GEEVAQTPKHLVRGEGQKAKLYCAPIKGHSYVFWYQQVLKNEFKFLISFQNENVFDETGMPKERFSAKCLPNSPCSLEIQATKLEDSAVYFCASSQSKGGYGYTFGSGTRLTVV.

The chain couples TRBV19 to TRBJ2-3, with D perhaps TRBD1 (6 bases). The V end was cut by 5 bases, the J end by 0 bases, with 15 bases between. Germline V gene data show CDR1 as LNHDA and CDR2 as SQIVND (reference sequence). This CDR3 region has 16 residues. CDR3 coding DNA: TGTGCCAGTAGTGCACAGGGTCGGATTAGCACAGATACGCAGTATTTT. Translating it yields CASSAQGRISTDTQYF. The full variable domain, rest sourced from reference TRBV19 and TRBJ2-3, is DGGITQSPKYLFRKEGQNVTLSCEQNLNHDAMYWYRQDPGQGLRLIYYSQIVNDFQKGDIAEGYSVSREKKESFPLTVTSAQKNPTAFYLCASSAQGRISTDTQYFGPGTRLTVL.

The chain couples TRBV20-1 to TRBJ1-1, with TRBD1 identical over 8 bases. V shed 3 bases and J 0 bases; nucleotides not matched to a gene: 9. Germline V CDR1 and CDR2: DFQATT, SNEGSKA (reference sequence). CDR3 length: 16 amino acids. As DNA, the CDR3 is TGCAGTGCTAGTCCACTAACAGGGGGACTGAACACTGAAGCTTTCTTT. Protein product: CSASPLTGGLNTEAFF.

The chain links TRBV4-2 to TRBJ2-2, with D possibly TRBD2 on 6 matching bases. In germline, CDR1 is LGHNA, CDR2 YNFKEQ. The V end lost 4 bases, the J end lost 1 base, and 10 bases lay between the germline ends. The CDR3 consists of 15 residues. The DNA of the CDR3 is TGTGCCAGCAGCCCGGAGGGACTGAACACCGGGGAGCTGTTTTTT. It encodes CASSPEGLNTGELFF.

The chain employs TRBV18 and TRBJ1-5; D is undetermined. Trimming left V 3 bases short and J 0 bases short, with 15 bases between. The CDR3 is 17 amino acids. CDR1 KGHSH and CDR2 LQKENI come from the germline V gene. The CDR3 DNA sequence: TGTGCCAGCTCACCGGCCGGGGTCTGGAATAGCAATCAGCCCCAGCATTTT. This sequence encodes CASSPAGVWNSNQPQHF.

V is TRBV6-6 and J is TRBJ2-2, with D perhaps TRBD1 (6 bases). The germline CDR1 and CDR2 sequences are MNHNY and SVGAGI (reference sequence). The CDR3 length is 13 residues. The V end lost 4 bases, the J end lost 7 bases, and 10 bases lay between the germline ends. CDR3 coding DNA: TGTGCCAGCAGTTCCAGGGGTGGCGGGGAGCTGTTTTTT. As protein: CASSSRGGGELFF.

The chain uses TRBV19 and TRBJ1-3, with TRBD1 matching 7 bases. The V gene's germline CDR1 is LNHDA and CDR2 SQIVND (reference sequence). The trim removed 6 bases at V and 0 bases at J, leaving 5 bases unmatched. CDR3 length equals 15 residues. CDR3 in amino acids: CASSPRQGSGNTIYF. The CDR3 nucleotides read TGTGCCAGTAGCCCCCGACAGGGCTCTGGAAACACCATATATTTT.

The genes are TRBV12-3 or TRBV12-4 and TRBJ2-1; D gene ambiguous. The CDR3 length is 12 residues. The V end lost 5 bases, the J end lost 10 bases, and 12 bases lay between the germline ends. CDR3 nucleotides: TGTGCCAGCAGTCCAGCTAGAGACGAGCAGTTCTTC. Its translation: CASSPARDEQFF.

Only a few counts were recorded for this clone. This chain uses TRBV28 with TRBJ1-6; perhaps TRBD1 as D (6 bases). This CDR3 has 15 residues. Between the trimmed V and J ends, which lost 8 bases and 10 bases, there was a span of 21 bases. CDR1 is MDHEN and CDR2 is SYDVKM in the germline V gene. CDR3 nucleotide sequence: TGTGCCAGCCTACAAGCCAGGGGTACCGGATCACCCCTCCACTTT. It codes for CASLQARGTGSPLHF.

The chain has TRBV7-2 and TRBJ1-4, with unresolved D. V was clipped by 1 base and J by 0 bases, with 6 bases between them. This CDR3 contains 15 residues. CDR1 and CDR2 from the germline V gene are SGHTA and FQGNSA. CDR3 protein: CASSLGATTNEKLFF. The DNA of the CDR3 is TGTGCCAGCAGCTTAGGGGCTACAACTAATGAAAAACTGTTTTTT.

This chain connects TRBV2 to TRBJ2-1, with a weak D call TRBD2 (7 bases). In germline, CDR1 is SNHLY, CDR2 FYNNEI. The CDR3 is 15 residues long. V was shortened by 3 bases and J by 7 bases, with 16 bases between the two germline ends. The CDR3 spells CASSEYWGGQNEQFF. The CDR3 DNA is TGTGCCAGCAGTGAGTACTGGGGGGGCCAGAATGAGCAGTTCTTC.

The rearrangement joins TRBV9 to TRBJ1-3, with D possibly TRBD1 on 6 matching bases. The V gene lost 3 bases and the J gene lost 0 bases, with 10 bases spanning the gap. Per germline, CDR1 SGDLS and CDR2 YYNGEE. The CDR3 spans 15 residues. The CDR3 nucleotides are TGTGCCAGCAGCGAGGGACACCACTCTGGAAACACCATATATTTT. Translating it yields CASSEGHHSGNTIYF.

The chain combines TRBV5-1 with TRBJ2-5; TRBD2 matches 11 bases. Germline lookup yields CDR1 SGHRS and CDR2 YFSETQ. With V trimmed by 2 bases and J by 5 bases, 8 bases remained unmatched. This CDR3 has 16 residues. In DNA, the CDR3 is TGCGCCAGCAGCTTACCCGGGACTAGCGGATTCGAGACCCAGTACTTC. It codes for CASSLPGTSGFETQYF. The complete variable domain, with remaining parts taken from reference TRBV5-1 and TRBJ2-5, reads KAGVTQTPRYLIKTRGQQVTLSCSPISGHRSVSWYQQTPGQGLQFLFEYFSETQRNKGNFPGRFSGRQFSNSRSEMNVSTLELGDSALYLCASSLPGTSGFETQYFGPGTRLLVL.

V gene TRBV20-1 combines with J gene TRBJ2-3, with 12 bases that match TRBD2. The CDR3 runs to 16 residues. Germline V CDR1 and CDR2: DFQATT, SNEGSKA (reference sequence). The trim removed 3 bases at V and 2 bases at J, leaving 6 bases unmatched. CDR3 residues: CSASKGLAGFTDTQYF. In DNA, the CDR3 is TGCAGTGCTAGTAAGGGACTAGCGGGTTTCACAGATACGCAGTATTTT.

This sequence joins TRBV2 and TRBJ2-7, with 7 positions matching TRBD1. The trim removed 8 bases at V and 5 bases at J, leaving 6 bases unmatched. The CDR3 spans 12 residues. Germline CDR1 reads SNHLY; CDR2 reads FYNNEI. The CDR3 coding sequence is TGTGCCAGCGAACAGGGGAGTCACGAGCAGTACTTC. Translation gives CASEQGSHEQYF.

V is TRBV19 and J is TRBJ2-5, with a possible D match to TRBD1 (6 bases). V lost 4 bases, J lost 0 bases, and 12 bases lay in between. The CDR3 is 15 amino acids. Germline lookup yields CDR1 LNHDA and CDR2 SQIVND (reference sequence). The CDR3 DNA reads as TGTGCCAGTAGTACCACAGGGTCTTACCAAGAGACCCAGTACTTC. This encodes CASSTTGSYQETQYF.

This clone has only a few counts. The V call is TRBV28, the J call TRBJ1-4, with TRBD1 identical over 8 bases. Germline-derived CDR1 and CDR2 are MDHEN and SYDVKM. CDR3 length: 13 residues. The J segment lost 10 bases and the V segment lost 7 bases, leaving 8 bases of the junction unmatched. Here the CDR3 DNA reads TGTGCCAGCAAAATGACAGGGGAAGCAAAACTGTTTTTT. The encoded protein is CASKMTGEAKLFF.

This rearrangement joins TRBV11-2 to TRBJ1-1; unclear D gene. Germline values: CDR1 SGHAT, CDR2 FQNNGV. CDR3 length: 14 amino acids. Trimming took 5 bases from V and 11 from J, leaving 21 bases between them. In DNA, the CDR3 is TGTGCCAGCAGCCCCGGTGGGAGGGCCACCGGGGCTTTCTTT. Encoded protein: CASSPGGRATGAFF.

J is TRBJ1-5 and V is TRBV12-3 or TRBV12-4; weak D call: TRBD1 (6 bases). Trimming stripped 9 bases from V and 4 bases from J, with 10 bases between. The CDR3 loop spans 12 amino acids. CDR3 DNA sequence: TGTGCCAGTTCCAGGGGAAATCAGCCCCAGCATTTT. Its protein product is CASSRGNQPQHF.

The V gene is TRBV27, the J gene TRBJ1-6, with TRBD1 identical over 9 bases. There are 14 residues in the CDR3. Germline V lookup: CDR1 MNHEY, CDR2 SMNVEV (reference sequence). V lost 6 bases to trimming and J lost 7 bases; unmatched junction nucleotides: 4. In nucleotides, the CDR3 is TGTGCCAGCAGCCCGGGGACAGGGAATTCACCCCTCCACTTT. Protein sequence: CASSPGTGNSPLHF.

This clone was detected a few times. The J gene is TRBJ2-7, the V gene TRBV5-5; 11 positions agree with TRBD1. Trimming cost V 3 bases and J 4 bases; bases outside gene matches: 3. CDR3 length: 14 amino acids. From germline, CDR1 is SGHKS and CDR2 YYEKEE (reference sequence). CDR3 sequence (DNA): TGTGCCAGCAGCTACGGACAGGGGGCTTACGAGCAGTACTTC. This sequence encodes CASSYGQGAYEQYF.